This T cell receptor (beta chain) was recovered during a study of T cell responses to AZD1222 COVID-19 vaccine. Study conclusions and caveats: Reports indicate that nearly half of spike-specific TCRs are directed at unmutated variant regions. Donors were largely white British and mainly female; clonal diversity was possibly underestimated.

Germline CDR1 and CDR2: SGHRS and YFSETQ. V lost 4 bases and J 1 base, leaving 11 bases between the germline ends. There are 14 residues in the CDR3. Produced via immunoSEQ multiplex PCR; TCRdb's table is partial and in-frame only. This sample yields 150,000 to 200,000 clones, of which around 94% are seen a single time; about 3.6% belongs to the top ten. Of note for this clone: Its specificity is unknown.

The V call is TRBV5-1, the J call TRBJ1-1; no clear D gene. The receptor was derived from an adult who received the MenACWY meningococcal vaccine as a control. Sample: peripheral blood, taken 28 days after the second dose of the MenACWY control vaccine. CDR3 sequence (DNA): TGCGCCAGCAGCCTTTGGACTGGGAACACTGAAGCTTTCTTT. Its protein product is CASSLWTGNTEAFF.